The 7 T cell receptor beta chains presented below share a single source sample, sequenced in a study of blood T cell repertoires in COVID-19. Generated by immunoSEQ multiplex PCR, the TCRdb table keeps only in-frame clones and is missing some. This sample has 400,000 to 500,000 clones, with about 88% found just once. The sequenced sample was PBMCs or T cells enriched from blood (not recorded which). The receptor set was obtained from a young woman who had been exposed to COVID-19.

The J gene is TRBJ2-2, the V gene TRBV9; 14 nucleotides agree with TRBD2. V trimming: 3 bases; J trimming: 7 bases; junction bases outside the gene matches: 8. Germline V gene lookup returns CDR1 SGDLS and CDR2 YYNGEE. The CDR3 runs 17 residues. For the CDR3, the DNA is TGTGCCAGCAGCGAACCGGGACTAGCGGGGGTGGGCGGGGAGCTGTTTTTT. This encodes CASSEPGLAGVGGELFF.

The chain recombines TRBV5-1 with TRBJ2-1, with D hard to call. Per germline, CDR1 SGHRS and CDR2 YFSETQ. The CDR3 contains 16 residues. V was trimmed by 0 bases and J by 0 bases, leaving 10 bases between them. The CDR3 DNA follows: TGCGCCAGCAGCTTGGAACCGGTGGTCTCCTACAATGAGCAGTTCTTC. Translated, it gives CASSLEPVVSYNEQFF.

The genes are TRBV15 and TRBJ1-3, with TRBD1 as a possible D gene (6 bases). Germline V gene sequence: CDR1 LNHNV, CDR2 YYDKDF (reference sequence). V lost 5 bases, J lost 3 bases, and 14 bases lay in between. This CDR3 has 15 amino acids. The CDR3 bases are TGTGCCACCAGCCGGGGGGGGGCGAGTGGAAACACCATATATTTT. Translated: CATSRGGASGNTIYF.

This chain links TRBV7-9 with TRBJ1-1; TRBD1 matches 10 bases. The junction had 13 bases not matched to a gene; V was cut back by 5 bases and J by 1 base. The CDR3 is 18 amino acids. Germline loops: CDR1 SEHNR, CDR2 FQNEAQ (reference sequence). CDR3 amino acids: CASSTPGQGPLKNTEAFF. The CDR3 DNA sequence: TGTGCCAGCAGCACGCCGGGACAGGGGCCCTTAAAGAACACTGAAGCTTTCTTT.

The gene calls are TRBV29-1 and TRBJ2-2, with a weak D call TRBD2 (5 bases). V shed 6 bases and J shed 4 bases, with 15 bases lying between them. In germline, CDR1 is SQVTM, CDR2 ANQGSEA. The length of the CDR3 is 14 residues. CDR3 coding DNA: TGCAGCGTCTCCTCGCGGGTGATCACCGGGGAGCTGTTTTTT. Residues: CSVSSRVITGELFF.

The chain links TRBV7-2 to TRBJ2-5, with TRBD2 identical over 10 bases. Per germline, CDR1 SGHTA and CDR2 FQGNSA. V lost 10 bases to trimming and J lost 0 bases; unmatched junction nucleotides: 5. The CDR3 is 14 amino acids. CDR3 residues: CATSLAGYQETQYF. The CDR3 region has the DNA TGTGCCACTTCACTAGCGGGGTACCAAGAGACCCAGTACTTC.

The rearrangement uses TRBV19 and TRBJ1-6; D is possibly TRBD1 (6 bases). The CDR3 contains 14 residues. The V gene lost 10 bases and the J gene lost 9 bases, with 19 bases spanning the gap. In germline, CDR1 is LNHDA, CDR2 SQIVND (reference sequence). Here the CDR3 DNA reads TGTGCCACCCGGGCACAGGGAGAAGGTTCACCCCTCCACTTT. Protein product: CATRAQGEGSPLHF.